This T cell receptor beta chain emerged from a study of T cell changes during pregnancy in multiple sclerosis. Using immunoSEQ multiplex PCR, the repertoire was profiled, and TCRdb retains in-frame clones only, with some absent. The table has some 76,000 clones, 92% seen once. CDR1 SQVTM and CDR2 ANQGSEA come from the germline V gene. Trimming cost V 4 bases and J 5 bases, with 11 bases left between them. The CDR3 loop spans 12 amino acids. This chain links TRBV29-1 with TRBJ2-5; possible D gene TRBD1, 6 bases. The sequence was obtained from a female donor with multiple sclerosis, enrolled in a pregnancy study. Source: CD4+ T cells from peripheral blood mononuclear cells, taken after pregnancy. CDR3 sequence reads: CSVVPGAETQYF. In DNA form, the CDR3 reads TGCAGCGTTGTCCCAGGGGCCGAGACCCAGTACTTC. Variable domain in full (rest from reference TRBV29-1 and TRBJ2-5): SAVISQKPSRDICQRGTSLTIQCQVDSQVTMMFWYRQQPGQSLTLIATANQGSEATYESGFVIDKFPISRPNLTFSTLTVSNMSPEDSSIYLCSVVPGAETQYFGPGTRLLVL.